This T cell receptor beta chain was captured in a study of CD8+ T cells in alopecia areata (dated by TCRdb to 2016 to 2019). Concerning the study at large: The treated patients, all with moderate-to-severe alopecia areata, were enrolled in an open-label pilot trial of oral tofacitinib given at 5 to 10 mg twice daily. RNA was obtained with the PAXgene miRNA kit for fixed scalp, the miRNeasy kit for PBMCs, and the RNeasy kit for mouse skin. High-throughput TCRbeta sequencing was used to examine T cell clonal expansion in alopecia areata in both the C3H/HeJ mouse model and human patients. Scalp clonality was compared across normal scalp (n=4), patchy alopecia areata scalp (n=8), and alopecia totalis/universalis scalp (n=8). TCRbeta CDR3 regions were amplified by immunoSEQ multiplex PCR using 35 Vbeta forward and 13 Jbeta reverse primers. Scalp tissue and sorted CD4+ and CD8+ peripheral blood T cells from patchy and totalis/universalis alopecia areata patients and from healthy controls were covered by human TCRbeta sequencing. Patients received tofacitinib for 6 to 18 months and were then followed off drug for 6 months to check for delayed response and recurrence. Tofacitinib-treated patients had biopsies at baseline and at 4 and 24 weeks of treatment, with a later scalp biopsy in several patients.

Preparation of the library involved the immunoSEQ multiplex PCR assay. For TCR sequencing, RNA was extracted from every sample and reverse transcribed into cDNA to serve as template. First-strand cDNA was synthesized with SuperScript III using a 2:1 mix of oligo-dT and random hexamers. A synthetic immune receptor repertoire was used to measure amplification bias, and any remaining bias was corrected computationally. Concerning the study's data processing: Raw reads were preprocessed to remove errors, and CDR3 was defined by IMGT conventions from the conserved cysteine to phenylalanine. Clonality was computed as 1 minus the Shannon entropy, with the entropy normalized by log2 of the number of productive unique TCRs. CD4 or CD8 identity of scalp clones was inferred by cross-referencing scalp TCRbeta sequences with sorted blood CD4 and CD8 repertoires. Sourced from immuneACCESS, this table was stored by TCRdb with only in-frame sequences that have V and J called. A share of the clones is absent; for the studies checked, an unresolved V gene accounts for under half, and the remainder has no known explanation. The DNA was the basis for D and trimming; V, J and clone size are from that table. The sample records roughly 200,000 clones, approximately 62% of which are singletons. The biggest ten clones account for 1.5% to 2% of the sample.

The time point label, as the study defines it: baseline before oral tofacitinib. Lesional scalp punch biopsies and peripheral blood were obtained from alopecia areata patients. PBMCs were isolated by density centrifugation and stained for CD3, CD4 and CD8, after which CD4+ and CD8+ T cells were sorted on a FACSAria. Beyond this particular receptor, the publication reports: Compared with mice, TCR sequences shared between patients were less clear, possibly partly because of HLA diversity across the patient population. Higher clonality and more expanded CD8+ clones were observed in lesional scalp than in normal scalp, particularly in alopecia totalis/universalis, a finding suggestive of antigenic drive. Unlike mouse skin, which is dominated by gammadelta T cells, normal human skin has resident alphabeta T cells that are also sequenced, and this complicates analysis of the scalp TCR repertoire.

Inclusive of the bounding cysteine and phenylalanine, the CDR3 is 12 residues long. Solely the CDR3 DNA is kept, with 36 bases framed from the first base. V and J lose 1 base and 5 bases, and a span of 8 bases separates them. The germline V gene (reference sequence) yields GTSNPN for CDR1 and SVGIG for CDR2. Comment on this clone: Its antigen remains unidentified. Base qualities are not at hand, and no much larger clone is one base apart. Other DNA variants within this sample encode the same CDR3.

The sample consisted of CD4+ T cells sorted from blood, taken at week 0. The sequence joins TRBV30 to TRBJ1-1; matching of 6 bases hints at TRBD1 as the D gene. The receptor comes from a human donor with alopecia areata. The encoded CDR3 is CAWSDRDTEAFF. The bases read TGTGCCTGGAGTGACAGGGATACTGAAGCTTTCTTT.